One sample yielded the 20 T cell receptor beta chains listed below, sequenced in a study of blood T cell repertoires in COVID-19. Sequencing was performed with immunoSEQ multiplex PCR; in TCRdb, only in-frame clones are kept and a portion is missing. The top ten hold roughly 0.77% of the sample, which has 150,000 to 200,000 clones, approximately 89% seen once. Material: PBMCs or T cells enriched from blood (not recorded which). Receptors originate from a woman aged 18-29 years who had recovered from COVID-19.

This chain joins TRBV7-3 and TRBJ2-1; 9 bases match TRBD1. This CDR3 spans 15 amino acids. Germline lookup yields CDR1 SGHTA and CDR2 FQGTGA. Trimming at V came to 5 bases and at J to 5 bases, leaving 7 bases not matched to a gene. CDR3 sequence reads: CASSRGTGPNNEQFF. CDR3 DNA: TGTGCCAGCAGCCGAGGGACAGGGCCCAACAATGAGCAGTTCTTC.

The chain has TRBV4-1 and TRBJ2-7; tentative D call: TRBD2 (6 bases). The CDR3 consists of 16 residues. Trimming shortened V by 1 base and J by 7 bases, and 20 bases separated the two germline ends. Per germline, CDR1 MGHRA and CDR2 YSYEKL. The CDR3 loop reads CASSQALGGALREQYF. DNA of the CDR3: TGCGCCAGCAGCCAAGCGTTAGGCGGGGCTCTACGGGAGCAGTACTTC.

A few counts support this clone. The rearrangement uses TRBV3-1 (or the pseudogene TRBV3-2) and TRBJ2-7; TRBD2 matches 7 bases. The CDR3 sequence is 12 residues long. Per the germline V gene, CDR1 is LGHDT and CDR2 is YNNKEL (reference sequence). J lost 6 bases, V lost 2 bases, and 1 base had no gene match. The DNA for the CDR3 is TGTGCCAGCAGCCAACAGCGGGGCGAGCAGTACTTC. It codes for CASSQQRGEQYF.

The chain recombines TRBV6-5 with TRBJ2-7; 7 bases agree with TRBD2. Germline CDR1 reads MNHEY; CDR2 reads SVGAGI. The V and J ends lost 7 bases and 3 bases, in that order; junction bases with no gene match: 9. There are 14 residues in the CDR3. In DNA form, the CDR3 reads TGTGCCAGCAACCGTCCGCGGGAGCGCTACGAGCAGTACTTC. It specifies CASNRPRERYEQYF.

This rearrangement joins TRBV29-1 to TRBJ1-1, with D possibly matching TRBD1 (6 bases). This CDR3 is 13 amino acids long. CDR1 SQVTM and CDR2 ANQGSEA come from the germline V gene. Trimming cost V 4 bases and J 7 bases, with 16 bases left between them. CDR3 sequence reads: CSVAIGQGNEAFF. In nucleotides, the CDR3 is TGCAGCGTTGCCATTGGTCAGGGGAATGAAGCTTTCTTT.

The gene calls are TRBV5-6 and TRBJ2-5; 7 positions match TRBD1. The V segment lost 6 bases and the J segment 5 bases; nucleotides outside the gene matches: 10. Looked up from germline, CDR1 is SGHDT and CDR2 is YYEEEE. The CDR3 extends over 14 amino acids. The CDR3 sequence: CASTYVDRRETQYF. CDR3 DNA: TGTGCCAGCACCTACGTGGACAGGAGGGAGACCCAGTACTTC.

In its sample, this clone was seen a few times. This sequence joins TRBV4-1 and TRBJ2-5, with 8 positions matching TRBD2. Germline V lookup: CDR1 MGHRA, CDR2 YSYEKL. Trimming cost V 5 bases and J 4 bases; bases outside gene matches: 6. The CDR3 consists of 14 residues. CDR3 nucleotides: TGCGCCAGCAGCTCACGGGAGGGTGGAGAGACCCAGTACTTC. This sequence encodes CASSSREGGETQYF.

The chain couples TRBV25-1 to TRBJ2-7; the match to TRBD1 covers 10 bases. Germline-derived CDR1 and CDR2 are MGHDK and SYGVNS. V shed 2 bases, J shed 6 bases, and the junction held 10 bases outside the gene matches. The length of the CDR3 is 16 residues. The CDR3 spells CASSEMAGTGVGEQYF. The CDR3 DNA is TGTGCCAGCAGTGAAATGGCCGGGACAGGGGTAGGCGAGCAGTACTTC.

The gene calls are TRBV12-3 or TRBV12-4 and TRBJ2-7, with unresolved D. V gave up 2 bases and J gave up 1 base, with 6 bases separating them. This CDR3 has 13 amino acids. CDR3 in amino acids: CASSLTGSYEQYF. CDR3 coding DNA: TGTGCCAGCAGTTTAACGGGTTCCTACGAGCAGTACTTC.

The chain employs TRBV30 and TRBJ2-3; D is unresolved. The germline CDR1 and CDR2 sequences are GTSNPN and SVGIG (reference sequence). V was shortened by 0 bases and J by 3 bases, with 13 bases between the two germline ends. The CDR3 totals 15 residues. CDR3 DNA sequence: TGTGCCTGGAGTGTAAGGTGGGCCCGGACAGATACGCAGTATTTT. Its protein is CAWSVRWARTDTQYF.

V is TRBV6-1 and J is TRBJ1-5; 9 positions agree with TRBD1. This CDR3 region has 13 residues. Germline V gene data show CDR1 as MNHNS and CDR2 as SASEGT. V lost 10 bases and J lost 4; bases outside the gene matches: 5. DNA of the CDR3: TGTGCCATTGGGGGGACAGGGAATCAGCCCCAGCATTTT. Translated, it gives CAIGGTGNQPQHF.

The chain links TRBV7-3 to TRBJ2-6; 10 nucleotides match TRBD1. There are 17 residues in the CDR3. Germline V gene sequence: CDR1 SGHTA, CDR2 FQGTGA. V lost 6 bases, J lost 1 base, and 6 bases stayed unmatched. The DNA for the CDR3 is TGTGCCAGCAGTGCCGGGACAGGGGTATCTGGGGCCAACGTCCTGACTTTC. Translated, it gives CASSAGTGVSGANVLTF.

CDR3 sequence: CASSLREGNEQYF. The CDR3 nucleotides read TGTGCCAGCAGTTTGCGGGAGGGCAACGAGCAGTACTTC. The chain has TRBV28 and TRBJ2-7, with 9 bases aligning to TRBD2. The CDR3 spans 13 residues. The V and J ends lost 3 bases and 5 bases, in that order; junction bases with no gene match: 2. The V gene's germline CDR1 is MDHEN and CDR2 SYDVKM.

The chain is built from TRBV28 and TRBJ2-5, with TRBD2 matching over 9 bases. This CDR3 has 19 amino acids. The V gene end was trimmed by 5 bases and the J gene end by 2 bases; junction bases not matched to a gene: 18. Germline V gene lookup returns CDR1 MDHEN and CDR2 SYDVKM. In DNA, the CDR3 is TGTGCCAGCAGTCCCCAACCGACCTTATTAGCGGGAGAGCAAGAGACCCAGTACTTC. Its protein product is CASSPQPTLLAGEQETQYF.

The chain joins TRBV28 to TRBJ2-2; weak D call: TRBD2 (6 bases). Germline assignment: CDR1 MDHEN and CDR2 SYDVKM. With 5 bases removed from V and 1 base from J, the gap between germline ends came to 23 bases. This CDR3 has 19 residues. The CDR3 coding sequence is TGTGCCAGCAGTCAACGGGGCGGGATACCTAAGGGGAACACCGGGGAGCTGTTTTTT. Its protein is CASSQRGGIPKGNTGELFF.

The genes are TRBV19 and TRBJ2-3, with D perhaps TRBD2 (5 bases). From germline, CDR1 is LNHDA and CDR2 SQIVND (reference sequence). The V gene lost 3 bases and the J gene lost 4 bases, with 11 bases spanning the gap. The CDR3 runs 14 residues. In nucleotides, the CDR3 is TGTGCCAGTAGTATCAAAGCGGCCTCAGATACGCAGTATTTT. It is translated as CASSIKAASDTQYF.

The chain joins TRBV4-3 to TRBJ2-1; 13 bases agree with TRBD2. J was trimmed by 4 bases and V by 0 bases; bases with no gene match: 0. Germline V gives CDR1 LGHNA, CDR2 YSLEER. The CDR3 has 16 amino acids. CDR3 bases: TGCGCCAGCAGCCAAGAGGGACTAGCGGGATACAATGAGCAGTTCTTC. This gives the protein CASSQEGLAGYNEQFF.

The chain is built from TRBV27 and TRBJ2-7; maybe TRBD2 (6 bases). This CDR3 contains 15 residues. V shed 8 bases and J shed 0 bases, with 17 bases lying between them. Germline CDR1 MNHEY, CDR2 SMNVEV (reference sequence). The CDR3 here is CASGRLGGSSYEQYF. The DNA for the CDR3 is TGTGCCAGCGGAAGGCTTGGGGGGAGCTCCTACGAGCAGTACTTC.

The chain carries TRBV20-1 and TRBJ2-7, with D possibly matching TRBD2 (5 bases). CDR1 and CDR2 from the germline V gene are DFQATT and SNEGSKA (reference sequence). The CDR3 length is 12 residues. The V end lost 3 bases, the J end lost 1 base, and 7 bases lay between the germline ends. CDR3 protein: CSASWTSYEQYF. CDR3 sequence (DNA): TGCAGTGCTAGTTGGACTTCCTACGAGCAGTACTTC.

The chain combines TRBV5-1 with TRBJ2-7; 7 bases agree with TRBD1. The length of the CDR3 is 13 residues. Trimming at V came to 0 bases and at J to 5 bases, leaving 2 bases not matched to a gene. CDR1 and CDR2 (germline): SGHRS, YFSETQ. The DNA for the CDR3 is TGCGCCAGCAGCTTGGGGCAGGGGGACGAGCAGTACTTC. This gives the protein CASSLGQGDEQYF. Full variable domain (outside the CDR3, taken from reference TRBV5-1 and TRBJ2-7): KAGVTQTPRYLIKTRGQQVTLSCSPISGHRSVSWYQQTPGQGLQFLFEYFSETQRNKGNFPGRFSGRQFSNSRSEMNVSTLELGDSALYLCASSLGQGDEQYFGPGTRLTVT.